The clone carrying this T cell receptor beta chain came up many times. Its antigen is not known. What was amplified from RNA transcripts were TCR beta CDR3 regions. TCR CDR3 underwent first-round RT-PCR with the HTBI primer set. TCRdb itself ran the multiplex PCR reads through MiXCR, one entry per CDR3 protein. The sample records over 650,000 distinct CDR3 sequences, approximately 42% being singletons. The germline V gene encodes CDR1 SGHTA and CDR2 FQGNSA. This CDR3 contains 13 residues. Trimming stripped 4 bases from V and 6 bases from J, with 12 bases between. This record comes from a study of T cells in Graves' hyperthyroidism and ophthalmopathy. General study results and limits: Separation of ophthalmopathy from stable hyperthyroidism was achieved by a 13 V-J model. Most clonotypes expanded in the thyroid (above 0.001) were also present in blood.

Uncontrolled infections, other autoimmune diseases, pregnancy or lactation led to exclusion of patients. Material: peripheral blood or thyroid tissue (not recorded which). The origin of this receptor is an adult man with Graves' disease, either hyperthyroidism or ophthalmopathy (not recorded which). The chain has TRBV7-2 and TRBJ1-2; D not resolved. CDR3 loop: CASSYRTDDGYTF. CDR3 coding DNA: TGTGCCAGCAGCTATAGGACGGATGATGGCTACACCTTC.